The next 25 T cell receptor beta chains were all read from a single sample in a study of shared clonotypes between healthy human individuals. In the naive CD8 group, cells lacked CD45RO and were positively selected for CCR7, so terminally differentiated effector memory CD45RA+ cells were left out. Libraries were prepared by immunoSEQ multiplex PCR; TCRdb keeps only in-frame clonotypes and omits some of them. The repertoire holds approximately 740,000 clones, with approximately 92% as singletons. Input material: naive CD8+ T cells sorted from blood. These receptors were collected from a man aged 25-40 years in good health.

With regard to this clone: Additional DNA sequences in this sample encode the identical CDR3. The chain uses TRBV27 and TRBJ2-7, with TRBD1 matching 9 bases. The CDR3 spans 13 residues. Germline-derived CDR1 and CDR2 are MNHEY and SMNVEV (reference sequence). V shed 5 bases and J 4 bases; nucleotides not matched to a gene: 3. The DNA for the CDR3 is TGTGCCAGCAGTCTAGGGACAGGGTACGAGCAGTACTTC. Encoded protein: CASSLGTGYEQYF.

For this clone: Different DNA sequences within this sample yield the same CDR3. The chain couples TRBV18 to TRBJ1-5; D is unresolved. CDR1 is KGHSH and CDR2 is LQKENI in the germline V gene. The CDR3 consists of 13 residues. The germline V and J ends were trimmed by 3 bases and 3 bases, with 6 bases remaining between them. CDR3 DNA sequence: TGTGCCAGCTCACCCGGCAACAATCAGCCCCAGCATTTT. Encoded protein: CASSPGNNQPQHF.

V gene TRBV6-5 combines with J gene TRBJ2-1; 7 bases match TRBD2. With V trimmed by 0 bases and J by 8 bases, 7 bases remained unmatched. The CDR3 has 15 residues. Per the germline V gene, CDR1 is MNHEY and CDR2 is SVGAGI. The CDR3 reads CASSYSMSSGHEQFF. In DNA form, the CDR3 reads TGTGCCAGCAGTTACTCGATGTCTAGCGGACATGAGCAGTTCTTC.

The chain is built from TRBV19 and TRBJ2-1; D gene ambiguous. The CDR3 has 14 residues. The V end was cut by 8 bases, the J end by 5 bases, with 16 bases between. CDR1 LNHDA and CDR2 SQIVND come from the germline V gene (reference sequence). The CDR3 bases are TGTGCCAGTTCAAGGTGGGAACGTCACAATGAGCAGTTCTTC. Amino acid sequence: CASSRWERHNEQFF.

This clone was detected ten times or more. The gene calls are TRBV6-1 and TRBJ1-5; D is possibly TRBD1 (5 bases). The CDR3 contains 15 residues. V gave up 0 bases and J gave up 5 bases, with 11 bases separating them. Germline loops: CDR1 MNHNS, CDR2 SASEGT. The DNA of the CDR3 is TGTGCCAGCAGTGAAGCGACAGTAGGTCATCAGCCCCAGCATTTT. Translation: CASSEATVGHQPQHF.

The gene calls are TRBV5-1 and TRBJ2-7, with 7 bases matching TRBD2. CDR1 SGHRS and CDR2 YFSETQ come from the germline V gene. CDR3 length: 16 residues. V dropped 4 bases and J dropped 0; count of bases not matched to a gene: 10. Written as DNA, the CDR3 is TGCGCCAGCAGCCCTCGTGGTGCGGGAGACTCCTACGAGCAGTACTTC. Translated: CASSPRGAGDSYEQYF.

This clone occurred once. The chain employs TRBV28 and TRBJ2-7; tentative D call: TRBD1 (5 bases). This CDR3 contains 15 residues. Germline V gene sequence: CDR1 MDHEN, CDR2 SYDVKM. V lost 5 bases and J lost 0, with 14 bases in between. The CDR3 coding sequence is TGTGCCAGCAGTACCCGACAGTACAGCTCCTACGAGCAGTACTTC. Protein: CASSTRQYSSYEQYF.

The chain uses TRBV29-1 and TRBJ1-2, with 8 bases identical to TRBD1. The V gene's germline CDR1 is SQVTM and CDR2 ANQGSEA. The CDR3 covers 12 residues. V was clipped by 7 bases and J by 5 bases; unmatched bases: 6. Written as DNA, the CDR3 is TGCAGCGCCTGGACAGGGTATTATGGCTACACCTTC. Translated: CSAWTGYYGYTF.

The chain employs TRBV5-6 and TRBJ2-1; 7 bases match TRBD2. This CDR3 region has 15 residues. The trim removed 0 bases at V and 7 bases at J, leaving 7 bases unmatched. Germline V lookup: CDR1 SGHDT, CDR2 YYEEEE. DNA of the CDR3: TGTGCCAGCAGCTTGGGGCGGCGCGGGAGTAATGAGCAGTTCTTC. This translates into CASSLGRRGSNEQFF.

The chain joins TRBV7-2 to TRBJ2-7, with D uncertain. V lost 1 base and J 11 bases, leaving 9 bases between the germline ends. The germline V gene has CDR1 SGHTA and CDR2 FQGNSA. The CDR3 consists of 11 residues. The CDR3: CASSLGAHKYF. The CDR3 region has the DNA TGTGCCAGCAGCTTAGGGGCCCACAAGTACTTC.

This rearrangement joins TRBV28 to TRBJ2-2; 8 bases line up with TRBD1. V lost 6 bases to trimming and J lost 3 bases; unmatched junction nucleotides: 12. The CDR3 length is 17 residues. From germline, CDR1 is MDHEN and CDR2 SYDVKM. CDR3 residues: CASRPGWQGADTGELFF. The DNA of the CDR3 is TGTGCCAGCAGGCCGGGGTGGCAGGGGGCCGACACCGGGGAGCTGTTTTTT.

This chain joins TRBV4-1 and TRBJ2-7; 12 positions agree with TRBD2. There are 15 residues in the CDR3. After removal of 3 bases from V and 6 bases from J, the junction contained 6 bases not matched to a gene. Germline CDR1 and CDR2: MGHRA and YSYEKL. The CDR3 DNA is TGCGCCAGCAGCCACGTTACTAGCGGGAGGCTCGAGCAGTACTTC. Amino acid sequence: CASSHVTSGRLEQYF.

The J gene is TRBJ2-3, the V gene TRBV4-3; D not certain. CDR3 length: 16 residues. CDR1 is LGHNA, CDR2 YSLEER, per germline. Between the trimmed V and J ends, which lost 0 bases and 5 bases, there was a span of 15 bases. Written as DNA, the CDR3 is TGCGCCAGCAGCCAAGATCTGTTTACGCGCGGAGATACGCAGTATTTT. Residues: CASSQDLFTRGDTQYF.

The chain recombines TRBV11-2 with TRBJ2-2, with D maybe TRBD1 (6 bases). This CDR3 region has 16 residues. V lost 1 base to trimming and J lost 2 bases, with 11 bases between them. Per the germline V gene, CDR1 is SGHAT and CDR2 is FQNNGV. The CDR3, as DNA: TGTGCCAGCAGCTTAGTTGGACAGTTCAACACCGGGGAGCTGTTTTTT. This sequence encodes CASSLVGQFNTGELFF.

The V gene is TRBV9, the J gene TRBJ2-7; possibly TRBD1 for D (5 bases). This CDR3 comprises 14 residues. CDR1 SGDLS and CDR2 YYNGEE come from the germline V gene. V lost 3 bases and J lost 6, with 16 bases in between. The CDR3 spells CASSETASLGEQYF. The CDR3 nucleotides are TGTGCCAGCAGCGAGACAGCTAGTCTAGGCGAGCAGTACTTC.

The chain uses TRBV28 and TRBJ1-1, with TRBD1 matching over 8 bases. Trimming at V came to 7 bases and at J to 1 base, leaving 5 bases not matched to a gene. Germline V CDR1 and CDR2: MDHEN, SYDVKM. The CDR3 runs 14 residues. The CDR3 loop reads CASNSDRENTEAFF. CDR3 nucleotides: TGTGCCAGCAATTCGGACAGGGAGAACACTGAAGCTTTCTTT.

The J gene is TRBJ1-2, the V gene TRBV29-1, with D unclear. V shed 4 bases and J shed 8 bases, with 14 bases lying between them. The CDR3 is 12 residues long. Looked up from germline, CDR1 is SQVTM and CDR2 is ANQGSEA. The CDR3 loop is CSVVTDLEGYTF. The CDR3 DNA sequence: TGCAGCGTTGTGACTGACTTGGAAGGCTACACCTTC.

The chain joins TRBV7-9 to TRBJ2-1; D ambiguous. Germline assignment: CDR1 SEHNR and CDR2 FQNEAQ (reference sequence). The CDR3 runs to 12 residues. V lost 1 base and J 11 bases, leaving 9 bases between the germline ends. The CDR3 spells CASSLGDPQQFF. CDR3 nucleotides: TGTGCCAGCAGCTTAGGGGATCCTCAGCAGTTCTTC.

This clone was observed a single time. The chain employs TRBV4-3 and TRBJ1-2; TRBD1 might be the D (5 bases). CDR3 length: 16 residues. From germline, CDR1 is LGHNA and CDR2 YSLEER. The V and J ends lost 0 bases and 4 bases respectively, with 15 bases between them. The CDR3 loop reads CASSQDNGADLYGYTF. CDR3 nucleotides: TGCGCCAGCAGCCAAGATAACGGGGCAGACCTCTATGGCTACACCTTC.

The CDR3 sequence: CSVEPGAGLAGFAYNEQFF. The CDR3 nucleotides are TGCAGCGTTGAACCAGGGGCGGGACTAGCGGGATTCGCCTACAATGAGCAGTTCTTC. J is TRBJ2-1 and V is TRBV29-1, with 13 bases identical to TRBD2. Trimming took 2 bases from V and 2 from J; bases not matched to a gene: 12. Germline V gene data show CDR1 as SQVTM and CDR2 as ANQGSEA. The CDR3 length is 19 residues.

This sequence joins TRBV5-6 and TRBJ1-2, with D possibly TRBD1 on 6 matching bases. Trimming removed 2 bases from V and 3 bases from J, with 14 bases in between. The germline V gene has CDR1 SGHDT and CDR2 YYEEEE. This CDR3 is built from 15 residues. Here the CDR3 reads CASSLGQGPYYGYTF. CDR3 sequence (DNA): TGTGCCAGCAGCTTAGGCCAGGGGCCTTACTATGGCTACACCTTC.

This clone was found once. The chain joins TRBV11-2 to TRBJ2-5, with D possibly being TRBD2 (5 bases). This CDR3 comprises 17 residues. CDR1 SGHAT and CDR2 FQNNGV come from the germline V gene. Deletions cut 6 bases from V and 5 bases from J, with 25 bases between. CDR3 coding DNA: TGTGCCAGCAGTTACCCTGGCGGACTCGTGGCCGGGGAGACCCAGTACTTC. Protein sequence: CASSYPGGLVAGETQYF.

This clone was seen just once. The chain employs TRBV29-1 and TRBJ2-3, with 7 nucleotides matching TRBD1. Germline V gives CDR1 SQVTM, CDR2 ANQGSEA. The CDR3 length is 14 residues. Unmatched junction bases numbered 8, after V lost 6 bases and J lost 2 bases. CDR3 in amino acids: CSVGTVPNTDTQYF. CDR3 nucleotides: TGCAGCGTCGGGACAGTACCAAACACAGATACGCAGTATTTT.

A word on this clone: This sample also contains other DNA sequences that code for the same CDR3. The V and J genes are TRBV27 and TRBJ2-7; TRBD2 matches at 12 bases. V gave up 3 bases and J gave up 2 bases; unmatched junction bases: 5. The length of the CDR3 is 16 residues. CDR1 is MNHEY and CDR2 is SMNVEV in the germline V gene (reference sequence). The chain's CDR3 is CASSLVLAGGTYEQYF. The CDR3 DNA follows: TGTGCCAGCAGTTTGGTACTAGCGGGAGGCACCTACGAGCAGTACTTC.

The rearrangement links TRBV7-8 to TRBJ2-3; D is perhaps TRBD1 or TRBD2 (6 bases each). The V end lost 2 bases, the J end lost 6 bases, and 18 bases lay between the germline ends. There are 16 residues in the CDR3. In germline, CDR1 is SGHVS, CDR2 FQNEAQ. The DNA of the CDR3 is TGTGCCAGCAGCTTATCTTGGACAGCCGCGGGGGATACGCAGTATTTT. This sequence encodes CASSLSWTAAGDTQYF.